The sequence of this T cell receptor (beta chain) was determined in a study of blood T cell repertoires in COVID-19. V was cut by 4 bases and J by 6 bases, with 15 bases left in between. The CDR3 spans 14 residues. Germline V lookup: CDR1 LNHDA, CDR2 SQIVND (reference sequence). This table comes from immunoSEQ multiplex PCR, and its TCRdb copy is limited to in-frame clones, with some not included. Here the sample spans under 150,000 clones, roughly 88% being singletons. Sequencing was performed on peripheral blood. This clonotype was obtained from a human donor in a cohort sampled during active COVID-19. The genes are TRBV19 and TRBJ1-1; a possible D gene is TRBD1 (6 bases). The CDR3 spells CASSRGQGRAEAFF. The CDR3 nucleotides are TGTGCCAGTAGTAGGGGGCAGGGGAGGGCTGAAGCTTTCTTT.